Listed below are T cell receptor beta chains from one sample, sequenced in a study of response to subunit inactivated influenza vaccine. Using its own MiXCR run on the RT-PCR reads, TCRdb lists one record per CDR3 protein. The sample contains roughly 710,000 distinct CDR3 sequences, 14% of which appear only once. The sample in question was PBMCs from blood, obtained 14 days before vaccination. These receptor sequences come from a man aged 45 to 65 who received an inactivated influenza vaccine. CDR3s include the opening cysteine and the closing phenylalanine or tryptophan. D genes are given only for firm matches. Expanded clones get a size class; other rows say once, few or many, or leave the size out.

V gene	J gene	clone size	D gene	CDR3 protein	CDR3 DNA
TRBV6-2/TRBV6-3	TRBJ2-5	NA	NA	CASRQPGGPETQYF	TGTGCCAGCAGACAACCCGGGGGACCAGAGACCCAGTACTTC
TRBV4-3	TRBJ2-5	many	NA	CASSQDWFSKGTQYF	TGCGCCAGCAGCCAAGATTGGTTCTCGAAAGGGACCCAGTACTTC
TRBV20-1	TRBJ2-3	NA	NA	CSAPHVGGGAWYTQYF	TGCAGTGCTCCCCACGTAGGGGGGGGGGCCTGGTATACGCAGTATTTT
TRBV20-1	TRBJ1-1	few	NA	CSIMGNTEAFF	TGCAGCATCATGGGGAACACTGAAGCTTTCTTT
TRBV4-1	TRBJ2-1	NA	TRBD2	CASSQEAAGGVNQQFF	TGCGCCAGCAGCCAAGAAGCAGCGGGGGGCGTTAACCAGCAGTTCTTC
TRBV12-3/TRBV12-4	TRBJ2-4	few	TRBD1	CASSPRQGGTAKNIQYF	TGTGCCAGCAGTCCCCGACAGGGGGGGACAGCCAAAAACATTCAGTACTTC
TRBV12-3/TRBV12-4	TRBJ2-3	many	TRBD2	CASSLERGSDTQYF	TGTGCCAGCAGTTTGGAGCGGGGGTCAGATACGCAGTATTTT
TRBV5-1	TRBJ2-1	NA	TRBD2	CASSQDFLAGAKRNEQFF	TGCGCCAGCAGCCAAGATTTTCTAGCGGGCGCGAAGCGCAATGAGCAGTTCTTC
TRBV10-3	TRBJ2-1	few	NA	CAISSQHSYNEQFF	TGTGCCATCAGTTCCCAACACTCCTACAATGAGCAGTTCTTC
TRBV9	TRBJ2-3	NA	TRBD2	CASSVAGSGGPDTQYF	TGTGCCAGCAGCGTAGCCGGTAGCGGGGGGCCAGATACGCAGTATTTT
TRBV3-1	TRBJ1-4	NA	NA	CASSQERRVGEKLFF	TGTGCCAGCAGCCAAGAAAGGAGGGTAGGAGAAAAACTGTTTTTT
TRBV20-1	TRBJ2-7	few	NA	CSAAYGPGGHEQYF	TGCAGTGCGGCCTATGGACCCGGGGGCCACGAGCAGTACTTC
TRBV14	TRBJ2-3	NA	TRBD1	CASSQGGQATDTQYF	TGTGCCAGCAGCCAAGGAGGACAGGCGACAGATACGCAGTATTTT
TRBV29-1	TRBJ1-4	few	TRBD1	CSARTGGDPKLFF	TGCAGCGCCCGGACAGGGGGCGACCCAAAACTGTTTTTT
TRBV6-2/TRBV6-3	TRBJ1-1	NA	NA	CASSWAGTEAFF	TGTGCCAGCAGTTGGGCAGGCACTGAAGCTTTCTTT
TRBV9	TRBJ2-2	many	NA	CASSQQGRGELFF	TGTGCCAGCAGCCAGCAGGGGAGGGGGGAGCTGTTTTTT
TRBV10-3	TRBJ1-5	many	NA	CAISGGSNQPQHF	TGTGCCATCAGTGGGGGGAGCAATCAGCCCCAGCATTTT
TRBV7-9	TRBJ2-2	NA	NA	CASSGQINTGELFF	TGTGCCAGCTCCGGACAAATAAACACCGGGGAGCTGTTTTTT
TRBV20-1	TRBJ2-1	NA	TRBD2	CSVPTSGGRTEQFF	TGCAGTGTCCCGACTAGCGGGGGGCGAACTGAGCAGTTCTTC
TRBV5-1	TRBJ2-5	NA	NA	CASTLIRSTGKETQYF	TGCGCCAGCACCCTAATCCGCTCGACAGGAAAAGAGACCCAGTACTTC
TRBV6-2/TRBV6-3	TRBJ2-7	NA	NA	CASSWNRTYEQYF	TGTGCCAGCAGTTGGAACAGGACCTACGAGCAGTACTTC
TRBV20-1	TRBJ2-3	once	TRBD1	CSVESTGGTDTQYF	TGCAGTGTTGAATCCACAGGGGGCACAGATACGCAGTATTTT
TRBV5-1	TRBJ2-3	few	NA	CASRSTGATDGTQYF	TGCGCCAGCAGGTCTACCGGGGCAACCGACGGTACGCAGTATTTT
TRBV5-1	TRBJ1-5	many	NA	CASSLDRDAPQHF	TGCGCCAGCAGCTTGGACAGGGACGCGCCCCAGCATTTT
TRBV6-1	TRBJ1-2	few	NA	CASSPGAGFYGYTF	TGTGCCAGCAGTCCCGGGGCAGGTTTTTATGGCTACACCTTC
TRBV6-1	TRBJ1-4	few	TRBD1	CASSPHRGNSNEKLFF	TGTGCCAGCAGTCCACACAGGGGGAACTCTAATGAAAAACTGTTTTTT
TRBV21-1	TRBJ1-1	NA	NA	CATSDTEAFF	TGTGCCACCTCCGACACTGAAGCTTTCTTT
TRBV6-2/TRBV6-3	TRBJ1-5	many	TRBD1	CASSYGTGGNQPQHF	TGTGCCAGCAGTTACGGGACAGGGGGCAATCAGCCCCAGCATTTT
TRBV10-3	TRBJ2-5	many	NA	CAISTGRETQYF	TGTGCCATCTCCACGGGCCGGGAGACCCAGTACTTC
TRBV5-5	TRBJ2-3	NA	NA	CASSPHQRDTQYF	TGTGCCAGCAGCCCCCACCAGAGAGATACGCAGTATTTT
TRBV4-3	TRBJ2-1	many	NA	CASSQDPVGTYNEQFF	TGCGCCAGCAGCCAAGACCCTGTAGGAACCTACAATGAGCAGTTCTTC
TRBV5-1	TRBJ2-5	NA	NA	CASSDPPMETQYF	TGCGCCAGCAGCGACCCCCCTATGGAGACCCAGTACTTC